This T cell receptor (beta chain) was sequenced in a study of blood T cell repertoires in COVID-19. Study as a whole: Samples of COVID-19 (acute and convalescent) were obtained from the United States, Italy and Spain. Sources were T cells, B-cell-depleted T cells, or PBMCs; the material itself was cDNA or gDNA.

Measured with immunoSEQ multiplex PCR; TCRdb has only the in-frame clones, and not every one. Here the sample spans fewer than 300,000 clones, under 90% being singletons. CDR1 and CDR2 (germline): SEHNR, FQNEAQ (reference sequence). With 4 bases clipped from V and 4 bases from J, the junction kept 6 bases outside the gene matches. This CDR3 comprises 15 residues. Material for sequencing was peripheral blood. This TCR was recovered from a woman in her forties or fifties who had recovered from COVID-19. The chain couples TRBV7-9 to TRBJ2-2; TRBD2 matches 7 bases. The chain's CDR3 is CASSSWTRGTGELFF. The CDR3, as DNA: TGTGCCAGCAGCTCGTGGACTAGAGGCACCGGGGAGCTGTTTTTT.